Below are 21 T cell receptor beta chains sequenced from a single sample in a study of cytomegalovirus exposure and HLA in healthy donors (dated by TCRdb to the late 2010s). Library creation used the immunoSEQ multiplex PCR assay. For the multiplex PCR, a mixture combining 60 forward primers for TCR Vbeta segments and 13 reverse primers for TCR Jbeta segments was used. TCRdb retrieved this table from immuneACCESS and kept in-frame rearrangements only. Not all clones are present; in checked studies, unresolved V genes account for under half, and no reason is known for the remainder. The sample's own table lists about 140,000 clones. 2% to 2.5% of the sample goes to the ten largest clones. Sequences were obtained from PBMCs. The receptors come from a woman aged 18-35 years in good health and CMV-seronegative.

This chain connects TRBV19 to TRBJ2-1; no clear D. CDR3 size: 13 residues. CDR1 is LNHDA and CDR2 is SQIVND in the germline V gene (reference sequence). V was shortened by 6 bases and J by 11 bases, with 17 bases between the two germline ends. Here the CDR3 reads CASSTELLIQQFF. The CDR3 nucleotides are TGTGCCAGTAGCACCGAGCTTCTCATCCAGCAGTTCTTC.

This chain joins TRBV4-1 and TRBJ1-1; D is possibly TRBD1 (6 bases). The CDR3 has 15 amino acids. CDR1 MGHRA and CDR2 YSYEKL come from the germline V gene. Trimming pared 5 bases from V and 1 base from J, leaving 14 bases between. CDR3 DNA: TGCGCCAGCAGCACCTATCAGGGGCCGAACACTGAAGCTTTCTTT. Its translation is CASSTYQGPNTEAFF.

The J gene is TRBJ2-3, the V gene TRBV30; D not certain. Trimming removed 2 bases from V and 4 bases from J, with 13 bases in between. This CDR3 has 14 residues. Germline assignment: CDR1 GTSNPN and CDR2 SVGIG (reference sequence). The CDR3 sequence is CAWSSGQVADTQYF. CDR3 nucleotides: TGTGCCTGGAGTTCAGGCCAAGTAGCAGATACGCAGTATTTT.

CDR3 protein: CASSLGLANTGELFF. The CDR3 DNA reads TGCGCCAGCAGCTTGGGCCTAGCGAACACCGGGGAGCTGTTTTTT. This chain uses TRBV5-1 with TRBJ2-2; D gene ambiguous. The CDR3 has 15 residues. V was pared by 0 bases and J by 0 bases, with 6 bases between. The germline V gene has CDR1 SGHRS and CDR2 YFSETQ.

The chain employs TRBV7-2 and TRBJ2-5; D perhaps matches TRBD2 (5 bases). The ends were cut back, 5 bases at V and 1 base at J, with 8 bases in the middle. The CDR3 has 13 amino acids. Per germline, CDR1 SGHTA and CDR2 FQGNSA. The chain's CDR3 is CASSRGSQETQYF. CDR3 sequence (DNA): TGTGCCAGCAGCCGAGGGTCCCAAGAGACCCAGTACTTC. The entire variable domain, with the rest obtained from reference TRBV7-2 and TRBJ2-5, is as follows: GAGVSQSPSNKVTEKGKDVELRCDPISGHTALYWYRQSLGQGLEFLIYFQGNSAPDKSGLPSDRFSAERTGGSVSTLTIQRTQQEDSAVYLCASSRGSQETQYFGPGTRLLVL.

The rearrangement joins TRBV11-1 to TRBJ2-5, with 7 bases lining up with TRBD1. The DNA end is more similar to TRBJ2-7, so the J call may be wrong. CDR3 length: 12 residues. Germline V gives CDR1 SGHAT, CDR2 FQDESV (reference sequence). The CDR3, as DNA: TGTGCCAGCAGCCAGGGGGATTACGAGCAGTACTTC. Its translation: CASSQGDYEQYF.

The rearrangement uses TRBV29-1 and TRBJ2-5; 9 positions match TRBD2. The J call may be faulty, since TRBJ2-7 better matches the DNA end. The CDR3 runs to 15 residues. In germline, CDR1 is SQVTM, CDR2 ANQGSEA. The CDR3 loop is CSVESGGRATYEQYF. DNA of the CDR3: TGCAGCGTTGAATCCGGCGGGAGGGCGACCTACGAGCAGTACTTC.

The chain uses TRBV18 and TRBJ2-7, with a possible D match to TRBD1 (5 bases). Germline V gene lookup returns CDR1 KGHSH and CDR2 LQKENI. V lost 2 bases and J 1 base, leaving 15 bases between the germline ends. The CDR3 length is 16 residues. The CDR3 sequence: CASSPNLDSPSYEQYV. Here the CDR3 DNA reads TGTGCCAGCTCACCAAATTTAGACAGCCCATCCTACGAGCAGTACGTC.

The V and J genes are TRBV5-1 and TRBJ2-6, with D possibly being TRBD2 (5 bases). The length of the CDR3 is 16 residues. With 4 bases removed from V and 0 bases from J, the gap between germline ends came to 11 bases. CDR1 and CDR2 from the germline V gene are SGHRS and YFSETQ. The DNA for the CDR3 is TGCGCCAGCAGCCTCGGGGTTTCCTCTGGGGCCAACGTCCTGACTTTC. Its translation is CASSLGVSSGANVLTF. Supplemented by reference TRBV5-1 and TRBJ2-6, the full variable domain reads KAGVTQTPRYLIKTRGQQVTLSCSPISGHRSVSWYQQTPGQGLQFLFEYFSETQRNKGNFPGRFSGRQFSNSRSEMNVSTLELGDSALYLCASSLGVSSGANVLTFGAGSRLTVL.

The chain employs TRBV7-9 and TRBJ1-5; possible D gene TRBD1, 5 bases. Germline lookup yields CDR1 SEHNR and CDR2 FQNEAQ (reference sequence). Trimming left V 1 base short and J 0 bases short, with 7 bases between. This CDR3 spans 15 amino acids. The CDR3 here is CASSLGTISNQPQHF. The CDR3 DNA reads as TGTGCCAGCAGCTTAGGGACAATTAGCAATCAGCCCCAGCATTTT. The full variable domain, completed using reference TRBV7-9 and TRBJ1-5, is DTGVSQNPRHKITKRGQNVTFRCDPISEHNRLYWYRQTLGQGPEFLTYFQNEAQLEKSRLLSDRFSAERPKGSFSTLEIQRTEQGDSAMYLCASSLGTISNQPQHFGDGTRLSIL.

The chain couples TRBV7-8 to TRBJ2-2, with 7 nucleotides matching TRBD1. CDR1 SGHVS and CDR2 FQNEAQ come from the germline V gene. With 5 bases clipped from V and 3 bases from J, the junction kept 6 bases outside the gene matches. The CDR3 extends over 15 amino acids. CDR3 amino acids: CASSPPTGHTGELFF. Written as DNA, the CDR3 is TGTGCCAGCAGCCCGCCGACAGGGCACACCGGGGAGCTGTTTTTT. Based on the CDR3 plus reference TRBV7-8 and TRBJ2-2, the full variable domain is GAGVSQSPRYKVAKRGQDVALRCDPISGHVSLFWYQQALGQGPEFLTYFQNEAQLDKSGLPSDRFFAERPEGSVSTLKIQRTQQEDSAVYLCASSPPTGHTGELFFGEGSRLTVL.

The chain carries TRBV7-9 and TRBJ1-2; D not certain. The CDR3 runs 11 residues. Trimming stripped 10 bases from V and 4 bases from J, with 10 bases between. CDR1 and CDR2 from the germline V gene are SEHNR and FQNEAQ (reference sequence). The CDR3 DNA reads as TGTGCCACCGAGGGAACCTATGGCTACACCTTC. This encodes CATEGTYGYTF.

The CDR3 loop is CASSLVGTSGSQETQYF. CDR3 coding DNA: TGTGCCAGCAGCTTAGTAGGGACTAGCGGGAGCCAAGAGACCCAGTACTTC. J is TRBJ2-5 and V is TRBV7-8; 14 positions match TRBD2. Germline values: CDR1 SGHVS, CDR2 FQNEAQ. V was clipped by 1 base and J by 1 base; unmatched bases: 2. This CDR3 is built from 17 residues. The full variable domain, its missing parts supplied by reference TRBV7-8 and TRBJ2-5, is GAGVSQSPRYKVAKRGQDVALRCDPISGHVSLFWYQQALGQGPEFLTYFQNEAQLDKSGLPSDRFFAERPEGSVSTLKIQRTQQEDSAVYLCASSLVGTSGSQETQYFGPGTRLLVL.

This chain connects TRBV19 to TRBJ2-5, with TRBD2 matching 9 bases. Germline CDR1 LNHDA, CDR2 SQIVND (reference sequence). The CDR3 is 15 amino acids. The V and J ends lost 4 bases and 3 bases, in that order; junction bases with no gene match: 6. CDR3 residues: CASSKGGRVKETQYF. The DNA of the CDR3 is TGTGCCAGTAGTAAAGGCGGGAGGGTTAAAGAGACCCAGTACTTC.

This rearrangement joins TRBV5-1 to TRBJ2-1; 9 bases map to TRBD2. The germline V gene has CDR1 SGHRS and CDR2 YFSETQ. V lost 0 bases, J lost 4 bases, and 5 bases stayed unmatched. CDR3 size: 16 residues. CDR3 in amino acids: CASSLAASGAYNEQFF. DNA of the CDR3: TGCGCCAGCAGCTTGGCGGCTAGCGGGGCTTACAATGAGCAGTTCTTC.

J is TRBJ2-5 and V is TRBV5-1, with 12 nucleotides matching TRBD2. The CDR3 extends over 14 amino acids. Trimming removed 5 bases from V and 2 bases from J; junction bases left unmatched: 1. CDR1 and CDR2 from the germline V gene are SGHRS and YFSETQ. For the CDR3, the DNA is TGCGCCAGCAGAGGGACTAGCGGGCAAGAGACCCAGTACTTC. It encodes CASRGTSGQETQYF.

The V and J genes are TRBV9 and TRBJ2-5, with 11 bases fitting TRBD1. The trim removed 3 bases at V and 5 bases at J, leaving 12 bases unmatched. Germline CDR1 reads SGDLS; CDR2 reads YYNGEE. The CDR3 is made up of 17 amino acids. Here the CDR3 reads CASSAAMGTGGYETQYF. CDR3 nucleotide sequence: TGTGCCAGCAGCGCCGCTATGGGGACAGGGGGTTACGAGACCCAGTACTTC.

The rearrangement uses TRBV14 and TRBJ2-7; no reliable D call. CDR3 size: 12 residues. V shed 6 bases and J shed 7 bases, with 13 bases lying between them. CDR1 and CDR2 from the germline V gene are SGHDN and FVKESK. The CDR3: CASSLPLGEQYV. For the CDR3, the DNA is TGTGCCAGCAGTCTACCCTTGGGAGAGCAGTACGTC.

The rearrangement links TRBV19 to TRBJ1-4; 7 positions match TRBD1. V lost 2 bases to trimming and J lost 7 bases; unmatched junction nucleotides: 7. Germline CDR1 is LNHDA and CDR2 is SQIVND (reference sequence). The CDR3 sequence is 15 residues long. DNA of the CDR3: TGTGCCAGTAGTATAATTAGCGCAGGGGGTGAAAAACTGTTTTTT. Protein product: CASSIISAGGEKLFF.

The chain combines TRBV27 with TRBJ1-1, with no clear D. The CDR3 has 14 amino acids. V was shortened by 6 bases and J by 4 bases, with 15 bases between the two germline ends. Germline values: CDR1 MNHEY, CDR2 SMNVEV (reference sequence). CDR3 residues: CASRVWSRGTEAFF. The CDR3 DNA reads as TGTGCCAGCAGGGTTTGGTCCCGGGGCACTGAAGCTTTCTTT.

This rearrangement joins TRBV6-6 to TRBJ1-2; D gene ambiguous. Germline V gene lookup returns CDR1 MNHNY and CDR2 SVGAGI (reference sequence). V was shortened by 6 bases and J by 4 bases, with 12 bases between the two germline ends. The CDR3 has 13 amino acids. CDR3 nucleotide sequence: TGTGCCAGCAGGCCCGGGGAGAGCTATGGCTACACCTTC. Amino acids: CASRPGESYGYTF.